This T cell receptor beta chain was documented in a study of OX40 agonist ivuxolimab in advanced cancers. For the study at large: A male proportion of over 70% was recorded, with mean age around 60 years and range about 20 to 85. Past anti-PD-1, anti-PD-L1 or anti-CTLA-4 therapy was accepted, and approximately 37% had received some. Partial responses were observed in three patients, of whom one had hepatocellular carcinoma and two had cutaneous melanoma.

Per germline, CDR1 MNHNY and CDR2 SVGAGI (reference sequence). CDR3 length equals 9 residues. The V gene lost 8 bases and the J gene lost 8 bases, with 5 bases spanning the gap. Peripheral blood came from all dose cohorts at three timepoints. This table comes from immunoSEQ multiplex PCR, and its TCRdb copy is limited to in-frame clones, with some not included. The data show roughly 38,000 clones, roughly 90% seen once. The source was CD4+ or CD8+ T cells sorted from blood, collected in a trial of the OX40 agonist ivuxolimab. The J gene is TRBJ2-3, the V gene TRBV6-6; D possibly uses TRBD1 or TRBD2 (5 bases each). The TCR sequence derives from an adult with an advanced solid tumor such as melanoma, head and neck, liver or kidney cancer. The DNA for the CDR3 is TGTGCCAGCGGGGGTACGCAGTATTTT. This sequence encodes CASGGTQYF.